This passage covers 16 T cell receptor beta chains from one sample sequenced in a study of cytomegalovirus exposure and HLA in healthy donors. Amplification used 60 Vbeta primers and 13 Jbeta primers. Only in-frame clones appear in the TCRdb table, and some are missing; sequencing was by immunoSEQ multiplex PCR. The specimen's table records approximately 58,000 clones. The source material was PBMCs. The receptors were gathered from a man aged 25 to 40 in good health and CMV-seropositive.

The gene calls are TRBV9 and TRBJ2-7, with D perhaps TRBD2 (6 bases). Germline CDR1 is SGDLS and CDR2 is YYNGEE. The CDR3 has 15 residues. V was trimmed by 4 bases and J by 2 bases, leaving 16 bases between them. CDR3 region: CASSPWASAAYEQYF. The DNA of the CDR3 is TGTGCCAGCAGCCCTTGGGCTAGCGCCGCCTACGAGCAGTACTTC. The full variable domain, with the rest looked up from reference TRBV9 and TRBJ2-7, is DSGVTQTPKHLITATGQRVTLRCSPRSGDLSVYWYQQSLDQGLQFLIQYYNGEERAKGNILERFSAQQFPDLHSELNLSSLELGDSALYFCASSPWASAAYEQYFGPGTRLTVT.

CDR3 region: CASSLEAGGINEQYF. The CDR3 DNA is TGTGCCAGCAGCTTAGAGGCAGGGGGCATCAACGAGCAGTACTTC. The J gene is TRBJ2-7, the V gene TRBV11-3; 8 bases agree with TRBD1. CDR3 length: 15 amino acids. V gave up 0 bases and J gave up 5 bases; unmatched junction bases: 6. Germline CDR1 and CDR2: SGHNT and YENEEA.

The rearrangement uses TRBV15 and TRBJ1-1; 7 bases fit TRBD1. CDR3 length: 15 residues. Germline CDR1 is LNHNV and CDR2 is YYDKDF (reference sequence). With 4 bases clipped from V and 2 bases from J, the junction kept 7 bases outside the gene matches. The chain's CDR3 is CATSTPGTANTEAFF. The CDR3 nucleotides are TGTGCCACCAGCACACCAGGGACAGCCAACACTGAAGCTTTCTTT. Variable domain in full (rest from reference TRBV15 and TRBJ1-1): DAMVIQNPRYQVTQFGKPVTLSCSQTLNHNVMYWYQQKSSQAPKLLFHYYDKDFNNEADTPDNFQSRRPNTSFCFLDIRSPGLGDTAMYLCATSTPGTANTEAFFGQGTRLTVV.

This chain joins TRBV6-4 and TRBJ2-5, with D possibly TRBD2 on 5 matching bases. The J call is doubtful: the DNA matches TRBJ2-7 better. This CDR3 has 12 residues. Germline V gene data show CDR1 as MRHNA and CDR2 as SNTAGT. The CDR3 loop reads CASSPGSYEQYF. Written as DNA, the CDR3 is TGTGCCAGCAGCCCTGGGAGCTACGAGCAGTACTTC.

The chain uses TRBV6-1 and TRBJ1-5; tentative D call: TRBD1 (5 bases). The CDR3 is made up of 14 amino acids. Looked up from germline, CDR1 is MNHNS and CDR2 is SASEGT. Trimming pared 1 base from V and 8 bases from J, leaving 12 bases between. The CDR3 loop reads CASSEGRGVKPQHF. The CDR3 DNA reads TGTGCCAGCAGTGAAGGTCGGGGGGTGAAGCCCCAGCATTTT.

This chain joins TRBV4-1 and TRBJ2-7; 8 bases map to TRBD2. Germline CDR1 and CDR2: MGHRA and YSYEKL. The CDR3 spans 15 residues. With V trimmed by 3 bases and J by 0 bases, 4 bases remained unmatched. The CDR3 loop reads CASSQGSGSSYEQYF. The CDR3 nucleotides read TGCGCCAGCAGCCAGGGCAGCGGGAGCTCCTACGAGCAGTACTTC.

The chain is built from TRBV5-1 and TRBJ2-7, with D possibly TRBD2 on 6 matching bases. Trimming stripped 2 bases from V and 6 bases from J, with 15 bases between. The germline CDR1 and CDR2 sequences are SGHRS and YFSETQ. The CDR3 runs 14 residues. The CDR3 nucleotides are TGCGCCAGCAGCTTTTACTCCCTGGGAGGCGAGCAGTACTTC. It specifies CASSFYSLGGEQYF.

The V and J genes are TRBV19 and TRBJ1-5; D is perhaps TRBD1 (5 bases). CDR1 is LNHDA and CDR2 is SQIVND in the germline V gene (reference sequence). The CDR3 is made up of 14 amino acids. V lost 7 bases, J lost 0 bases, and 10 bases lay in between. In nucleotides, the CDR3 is TGTGCCAGTAACAGGATATATAGCAATCAGCCCCAGCATTTT. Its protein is CASNRIYSNQPQHF.

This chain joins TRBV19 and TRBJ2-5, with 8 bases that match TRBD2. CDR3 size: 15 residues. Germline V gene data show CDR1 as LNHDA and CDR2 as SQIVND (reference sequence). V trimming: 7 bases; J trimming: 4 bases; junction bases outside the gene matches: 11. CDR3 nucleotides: TGTGCCAGTAATGTTTATCCGGGAGGGGTAGAGACCCAGTACTTC. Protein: CASNVYPGGVETQYF. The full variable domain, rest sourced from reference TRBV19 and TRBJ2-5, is DGGITQSPKYLFRKEGQNVTLSCEQNLNHDAMYWYRQDPGQGLRLIYYSQIVNDFQKGDIAEGYSVSREKKESFPLTVTSAQKNPTAFYLCASNVYPGGVETQYFGPGTRLLVL.

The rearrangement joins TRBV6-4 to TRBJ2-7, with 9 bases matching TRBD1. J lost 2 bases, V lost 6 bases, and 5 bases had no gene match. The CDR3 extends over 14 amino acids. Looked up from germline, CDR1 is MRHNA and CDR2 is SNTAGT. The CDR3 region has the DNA TGTGCCAGCAGCCCGGGACAGGGAACCTACGAGCAGTACTTC. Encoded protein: CASSPGQGTYEQYF.

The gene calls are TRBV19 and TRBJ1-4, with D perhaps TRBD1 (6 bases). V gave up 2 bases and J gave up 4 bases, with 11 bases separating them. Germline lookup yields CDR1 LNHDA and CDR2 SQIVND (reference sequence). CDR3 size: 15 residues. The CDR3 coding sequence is TGTGCCAGTAGTATATGGGGGCAGAATAATGAAAAACTGTTTTTT. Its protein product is CASSIWGQNNEKLFF. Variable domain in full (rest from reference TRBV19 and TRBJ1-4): DGGITQSPKYLFRKEGQNVTLSCEQNLNHDAMYWYRQDPGQGLRLIYYSQIVNDFQKGDIAEGYSVSREKKESFPLTVTSAQKNPTAFYLCASSIWGQNNEKLFFGSGTQLSVL.

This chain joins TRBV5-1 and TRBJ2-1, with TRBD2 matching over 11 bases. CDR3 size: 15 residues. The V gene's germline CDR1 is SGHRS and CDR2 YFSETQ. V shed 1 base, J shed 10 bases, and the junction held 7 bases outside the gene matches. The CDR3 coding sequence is TGCGCCAGCAGCTTGAAACTAGCGGGGGAAGGGGAGCAGTTCTTC. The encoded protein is CASSLKLAGEGEQFF.

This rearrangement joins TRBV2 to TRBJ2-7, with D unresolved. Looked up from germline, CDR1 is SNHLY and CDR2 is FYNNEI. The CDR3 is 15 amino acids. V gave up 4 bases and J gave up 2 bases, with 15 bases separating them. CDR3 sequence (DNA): TGTGCCAGCAGTGGGATTAGCAGAGGCACCTACGAGCAGTACTTC. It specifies CASSGISRGTYEQYF.

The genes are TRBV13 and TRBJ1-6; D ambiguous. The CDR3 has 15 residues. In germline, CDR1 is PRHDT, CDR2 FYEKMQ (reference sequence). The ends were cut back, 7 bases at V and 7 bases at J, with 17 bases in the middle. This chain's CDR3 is CASTTLLGRNSPLHF. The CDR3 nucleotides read TGTGCCAGCACCACCCTTTTAGGGAGGAATTCACCCCTCCACTTT.

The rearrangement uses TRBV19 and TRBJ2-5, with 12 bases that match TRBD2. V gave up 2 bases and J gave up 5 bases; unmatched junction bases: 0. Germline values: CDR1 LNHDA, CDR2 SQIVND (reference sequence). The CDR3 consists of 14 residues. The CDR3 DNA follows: TGTGCCAGTAGTATACTAGCGGGGGGGGAGACCCAGTACTTC. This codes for CASSILAGGETQYF.

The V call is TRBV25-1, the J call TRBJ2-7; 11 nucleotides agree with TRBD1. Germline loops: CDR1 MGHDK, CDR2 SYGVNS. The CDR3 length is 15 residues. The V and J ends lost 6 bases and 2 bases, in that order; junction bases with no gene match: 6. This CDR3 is CASSDRDRGAYEQYF. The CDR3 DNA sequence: TGTGCCAGCAGCGACCGGGACAGGGGGGCCTACGAGCAGTACTTC.